The 22 T cell receptor beta chains below all came from one sample that was sequenced in a study of cytomegalovirus exposure and HLA in healthy donors. The PCR used 60 Vbeta and 13 Jbeta primers. This table comes from immunoSEQ multiplex PCR, and its TCRdb copy is limited to in-frame clones, with some not included. Of fewer than 150,000 clones detected, 80% appear once; the ten largest clones hold about 4.5%. Sequenced sample: PBMCs. These receptors were taken from a man younger than 40 in good health.

This clone was found once. At one end the junction does not follow the germline gene, possibly because of a read error. J is TRBJ2-5 and V is TRBV7-7, with 8 bases that match TRBD1. The J call may be incorrect, as the DNA end agrees better with TRBJ2-7. CDR1 is SSHAT and CDR2 is FNYEAQ in the germline V gene (reference sequence). The CDR3 consists of 13 residues. As DNA, the CDR3 is TGTGCTAGCAGCTTAGGACAGGGCGACGAGCAGTACTTC. Translated, it gives CASSLGQGDEQYF.

CDR3 bases: TGTGCCAGCAGAAAGGGGCCAACCGACTCTGGAAACACCATATATTTT. Amino acid sequence: CASRKGPTDSGNTIYF. The gene calls are TRBV7-9 and TRBJ1-3; TRBD1 might be the D (5 bases). There are 16 residues in the CDR3. The germline V gene has CDR1 SEHNR and CDR2 FQNEAQ (reference sequence). V gave up 6 bases and J gave up 0 bases, with 15 bases separating them. Supplemented by reference TRBV7-9 and TRBJ1-3, the full variable domain reads DTGVSQNPRHKITKRGQNVTFRCDPISEHNRLYWYRQTLGQGPEFLTYFQNEAQLEKSRLLSDRFSAERPKGSFSTLEIQRTEQGDSAMYLCASRKGPTDSGNTIYFGEGSWLTVV.

The rearrangement joins TRBV5-8 to TRBJ1-5, with 12 positions matching TRBD1. CDR3 length: 18 residues. Germline values: CDR1 SGHTS, CDR2 YDEGEE. After removal of 4 bases from V and 0 bases from J, the junction contained 8 bases not matched to a gene. The CDR3 DNA reads as TGTGCCAGCAGCCTGGGGACAGGGGGCTGGTATAGCAATCAGCCCCAGCATTTT. It specifies CASSLGTGGWYSNQPQHF.

The rearrangement uses TRBV4-2 and TRBJ2-1; TRBD2 matches at 15 bases. The CDR3 runs to 20 residues. Unmatched junction bases numbered 10, after V lost 3 bases and J lost 1 base. Germline loops: CDR1 LGHNA, CDR2 YNFKEQ. The CDR3 nucleotides read TGTGCCAGCAGCCAGAACCCGGGACTAGCGGGAGGAGGGTCCTACAATGAGCAGTTCTTC. Amino acids: CASSQNPGLAGGGSYNEQFF.

V gene TRBV6-1 combines with J gene TRBJ1-4; 9 bases fit TRBD1. Germline CDR1 is MNHNS and CDR2 is SASEGT. J was trimmed by 0 bases and V by 1 base; bases with no gene match: 6. The CDR3 runs 18 residues. CDR3 in amino acids: CASSEVQGALSTNEKLFF. CDR3 DNA: TGTGCCAGCAGTGAAGTACAGGGGGCCCTCTCAACTAATGAAAAACTGTTTTTT.

This chain links TRBV5-5 with TRBJ2-3; TRBD1 aligns across 10 bases. V lost 0 bases to trimming and J lost 4 bases; unmatched junction nucleotides: 2. This CDR3 region has 15 residues. The germline gives CDR1 SGHKS, CDR2 YYEKEE (reference sequence). CDR3 region: CASSLGGTGADTQYF. The CDR3 DNA reads as TGTGCCAGCAGCTTGGGGGGGACAGGGGCAGATACGCAGTATTTT.

J is TRBJ2-7 and V is TRBV9; D possibly corresponds to TRBD1 (5 bases). The CDR3 spans 14 residues. Trimming shortened V by 0 bases and J by 6 bases, and 13 bases separated the two germline ends. Germline CDR1 SGDLS, CDR2 YYNGEE. CDR3 nucleotides: TGTGCCAGCAGCGTAGAAGGGTGGGGCCCCGAGCAGTACTTC. Its translation is CASSVEGWGPEQYF.

Points on this clone: Distinct nucleotide sequences in the sample also encode this CDR3. This chain uses TRBV19 with TRBJ1-1, with D uncertain. Trimming left V 11 bases short and J 0 bases short, with 19 bases between. Germline lookup yields CDR1 LNHDA and CDR2 SQIVND (reference sequence). The CDR3 consists of 15 residues. The CDR3 DNA reads as TGTGCCTCGAAATCGGGAGGGTCCTTGAACACTGAAGCTTTCTTT. Its protein product is CASKSGGSLNTEAFF. Based on the CDR3 plus reference TRBV19 and TRBJ1-1, the full variable domain is DGGITQSPKYLFRKEGQNVTLSCEQNLNHDAMYWYRQDPGQGLRLIYYSQIVNDFQKGDIAEGYSVSREKKESFPLTVTSAQKNPTAFYLCASKSGGSLNTEAFFGQGTRLTVV.

The J gene is TRBJ2-5, the V gene TRBV7-9; 9 bases line up with TRBD1. This CDR3 has 14 amino acids. CDR1 SEHNR and CDR2 FQNEAQ come from the germline V gene (reference sequence). V lost 5 bases and J lost 3; bases outside the gene matches: 4. This CDR3 reads CASSMRDREETQYF. The DNA for the CDR3 is TGTGCCAGCAGCATGCGGGACAGGGAAGAGACCCAGTACTTC. The full variable domain, completed using reference TRBV7-9 and TRBJ2-5, is DTGVSQNPRHKITKRGQNVTFRCDPISEHNRLYWYRQTLGQGPEFLTYFQNEAQLEKSRLLSDRFSAERPKGSFSTLEIQRTEQGDSAMYLCASSMRDREETQYFGPGTRLLVL.

The chain joins TRBV19 to TRBJ2-7, with D possibly being TRBD2 (5 bases). The V and J ends lost 5 bases and 6 bases respectively, with 14 bases between them. The CDR3 covers 13 residues. CDR1 and CDR2 from the germline V gene are LNHDA and SQIVND (reference sequence). The CDR3 spells CASSQVHRGEQYF. In nucleotides, the CDR3 is TGTGCCAGTAGTCAGGTCCACCGGGGCGAGCAGTACTTC.

This clone was detected once. V and J are TRBV5-4 and TRBJ1-1; perhaps TRBD1 as D (6 bases). Trimming left V 0 bases short and J 1 base short, with 13 bases between. The CDR3 consists of 16 residues. The germline CDR1 and CDR2 sequences are SGHNT and YYREEE (reference sequence). CDR3 bases: TGTGCCAGCAGCTTGGGGCAGGGGCACTCGAACACTGAAGCTTTCTTT. It codes for CASSLGQGHSNTEAFF. The full variable domain, in which reference TRBV5-4 and TRBJ1-1 provide the parts outside the CDR3, is ETGVTQSPTHLIKTRGQQVTLRCSSQSGHNTVSWYQQALGQGPQFIFQYYREEENGRGNFPPRFSGLQFPNYSSELNVNALELDDSALYLCASSLGQGHSNTEAFFGQGTRLTVV.

The chain carries TRBV4-2 and TRBJ2-3, with 8 bases aligning to TRBD2. The V and J ends lost 4 bases and 0 bases, in that order; junction bases with no gene match: 6. The CDR3 covers 16 residues. Germline CDR1 reads LGHNA; CDR2 reads YNFKEQ. The CDR3 nucleotides are TGTGCCAGCAGCCCCCGGACTAGCCCAAGCACAGATACGCAGTATTTT. Translating gives CASSPRTSPSTDTQYF.

This CDR3 is CASSGSWGEETQYF. DNA of the CDR3: TGTGCCAGCAGCGGGAGCTGGGGAGAAGAGACCCAGTACTTC. This chain joins TRBV5-4 and TRBJ2-5; tentatively, D is TRBD2 (5 bases). The V end lost 4 bases, the J end lost 3 bases, and 13 bases lay between the germline ends. The germline gives CDR1 SGHNT, CDR2 YYREEE (reference sequence). The CDR3 totals 14 residues.

The V and J genes are TRBV19 and TRBJ2-7; TRBD2 agrees at 8 bases. CDR3 length: 16 amino acids. V lost 0 bases, J lost 0 bases, and 4 bases stayed unmatched. Germline lookup yields CDR1 LNHDA and CDR2 SQIVND (reference sequence). CDR3 bases: TGTGCCAGTAGTATAGAGCCGGGACTAGTCTCCTACGAGCAGTACTTC. Amino acid sequence: CASSIEPGLVSYEQYF.

This clone has just a few counts. V usage is TRBV12-5 and J usage is TRBJ1-2; perhaps TRBD1 as D (6 bases). This CDR3 contains 16 residues. Germline CDR1 and CDR2: LGHNT and FRNRAP. The V end lost 0 bases, the J end lost 4 bases, and 15 bases lay between the germline ends. CDR3 DNA sequence: TGTGCTAGTGGTTTGGTAGACCTACAGGGACGCTATGGCTACACCTTC. This codes for CASGLVDLQGRYGYTF.

This clone appeared a single time. Other DNA sequences in the same sample also yield this CDR3. The DNA of the CDR3 is TGTGCCAGCAGCTTAGGACTAGCCTACAATGAGCAGTTCTTC. Its protein product is CASSLGLAYNEQFF. The chain joins TRBV7-2 to TRBJ2-1; TRBD2 might be the D (6 bases). CDR1 is SGHTA and CDR2 is FQGNSA in the germline V gene. The V gene lost 1 base and the J gene lost 2 bases, with 6 bases spanning the gap. The CDR3 length is 14 residues.

This clone was recorded once. The gene calls are TRBV6-4 and TRBJ2-1; TRBD1 agrees at 8 bases. J gave up 7 bases and V 2 bases, and 10 bases lay outside the gene matches. The CDR3 length is 16 residues. Per germline, CDR1 MRHNA and CDR2 SNTAGT. CDR3 DNA sequence: TGTGCCAGCAGTGACAGGGCAGGGGGCATCGGAAATGAGCAGTTCTTC. The encoded protein is CASSDRAGGIGNEQFF.

This clone was picked up a small number of times. The chain has TRBV7-8 and TRBJ2-7, with D maybe TRBD2 (7 bases). The CDR3 runs to 16 residues. Trimming cost V 3 bases and J 0 bases, with 15 bases left between them. Germline CDR1 SGHVS, CDR2 FQNEAQ. In DNA form, the CDR3 reads TGTGCCAGCAGCTTGGGGGGGGCCCGGAGCTCCTACGAGCAGTACTTC. It encodes CASSLGGARSSYEQYF.

The V and J genes are TRBV5-4 and TRBJ2-1; 9 nucleotides align to TRBD1. CDR1 and CDR2 from the germline V gene are SGHNT and YYREEE (reference sequence). The CDR3 covers 13 residues. The trim removed 9 bases at V and 5 bases at J, leaving 6 bases unmatched. CDR3 sequence: CAIPGQGNNEQFF. CDR3 sequence (DNA): TGTGCCATTCCGGGACAGGGAAACAATGAGCAGTTCTTC.

The V and J genes are TRBV28 and TRBJ1-4; TRBD1 matches 8 bases. Germline CDR1 and CDR2: MDHEN and SYDVKM. The CDR3 is made up of 15 amino acids. V lost 6 bases, J lost 6 bases, and 9 bases stayed unmatched. The DNA for the CDR3 is TGTGCCAGCAGCCCCGCGCAGGGGGCTTATGAAAAACTGTTTTTT. Translated, it gives CASSPAQGAYEKLFF.

The V and J genes are TRBV28 and TRBJ1-1; no firm D call. The CDR3 is made up of 12 amino acids. V shed 4 bases and J shed 7 bases, with 10 bases lying between them. Germline CDR1 is MDHEN and CDR2 is SYDVKM. The CDR3 DNA reads as TGTGCCAGCAGTTCCTCACCGCGTGAAGCTTTCTTT. Amino acids: CASSSSPREAFF.

The CDR3 region has the DNA TGTGCCAGTACCTCGACAGGGTGGAGTGGCTACACCTTC. This codes for CASTSTGWSGYTF. The chain employs TRBV2 and TRBJ1-2, with TRBD1 identical over 7 bases. CDR1 and CDR2 (germline): SNHLY, FYNNEI. The CDR3 has 13 residues. The V segment lost 9 bases and the J segment 7 bases; nucleotides outside the gene matches: 11. The complete variable domain, with remaining parts taken from reference TRBV2 and TRBJ1-2, reads EPEVTQTPSHQVTQMGQEVILRCVPISNHLYFYWYRQILGQKVEFLVSFYNNEISEKSEIFDDQFSVERPDGSNFTLKIRSTKLEDSAMYFCASTSTGWSGYTFGSGTRLTVV.